Following are 32 T cell receptor beta chains from one sample sequenced in a study of blood T cell repertoires in COVID-19. TCRdb keeps only in-frame clones here, not all; method: immunoSEQ multiplex PCR. The sample carries 200,000 or so clones, 80% to 90% recorded once. Sequenced: PBMCs or T cells enriched from blood (not recorded which). These receptors came from a woman between 18 and 29 years old in a cohort exposed to, infected with or recovered from COVID-19 (not recorded which).

The V gene is TRBV19, the J gene TRBJ1-4, with 7 nucleotides matching TRBD1. Trimming at V came to 6 bases and at J to 5 bases, leaving 12 bases not matched to a gene. Germline values: CDR1 LNHDA, CDR2 SQIVND (reference sequence). The CDR3 contains 16 residues. The CDR3 protein is CASRDAPGQLNEKLFF. The CDR3 DNA reads TGTGCCAGTAGGGACGCTCCGGGACAGTTAAATGAAAAACTGTTTTTT.

The chain employs TRBV3-1 (or the pseudogene TRBV3-2) and TRBJ2-7, with D unresolved. Germline CDR1 reads LGHDT; CDR2 reads YNNKEL (reference sequence). This CDR3 is built from 11 residues. Trimming took 2 bases from V and 5 from J, leaving 4 bases between them. For the CDR3, the DNA is TGTGCCAGCAGCCAATTCAACGAGCAGTACTTC. This codes for CASSQFNEQYF.

CDR3 bases: TGTGCCAGCAGCTTATGGGCCGGAGGAGGAGCCACCGGGGAGCTGTTTTTT. Amino acids: CASSLWAGGGATGELFF. The rearrangement links TRBV13 to TRBJ2-2, with D perhaps matching TRBD2 (5 bases). Trimming shortened V by 2 bases and J by 4 bases, and 17 bases separated the two germline ends. The CDR3 spans 17 residues. Germline loops: CDR1 PRHDT, CDR2 FYEKMQ (reference sequence). The full variable domain, rest sourced from reference TRBV13 and TRBJ2-2, is AAGVIQSPRHLIKEKRETATLKCYPIPRHDTVYWYQQGPGQDPQFLISFYEKMQSDKGSIPDRFSAQQFSDYHSELNMSSLELGDSALYFCASSLWAGGGATGELFFGEGSRLTVL.

The chain has TRBV6-2 or TRBV6-3 and TRBJ2-1, with 9 bases aligning to TRBD2. V lost 6 bases and J lost 10; bases outside the gene matches: 10. CDR3 length: 14 residues. The V gene's germline CDR1 is MNHEY and CDR2 SVGEGT. CDR3 protein: CASSPSLAGFEQFF. The CDR3 DNA reads as TGTGCCAGCAGCCCTTCCCTAGCGGGGTTCGAGCAGTTCTTC.

The rearrangement joins TRBV3-1 (or the pseudogene TRBV3-2) to TRBJ2-2, with TRBD2 matching over 9 bases. Trimming removed 0 bases from V and 0 bases from J; junction bases left unmatched: 11. This CDR3 comprises 20 residues. Germline CDR1 is LGHDT and CDR2 is YNNKEL (reference sequence). CDR3 coding DNA: TGTGCCAGCAGCCAAGAAGGGCTAGCGGGAATGTCTCCGAACACCGGGGAGCTGTTTTTT. It encodes CASSQEGLAGMSPNTGELFF.

A few counts support this clone. Other DNA sequences of this sample code for an identical CDR3. The chain has TRBV3-1 (or the pseudogene TRBV3-2) and TRBJ2-7, with D hard to call. Germline values: CDR1 LGHDT, CDR2 YNNKEL (reference sequence). There are 12 residues in the CDR3. V lost 1 base and J lost 3, with 4 bases in between. CDR3 sequence (DNA): TGTGCCAGCAGCCAAGCGGGCTACGAGCAGTACTTC. Translated: CASSQAGYEQYF.

The chain recombines TRBV28 with TRBJ1-1; TRBD1 matches at 7 bases. V was clipped by 8 bases and J by 1 base; unmatched bases: 10. The germline V gene has CDR1 MDHEN and CDR2 SYDVKM. This CDR3 has 15 amino acids. The CDR3 here is CASRNRGAGNTEAFF. The DNA for the CDR3 is TGTGCCAGCCGGAACAGGGGCGCAGGGAACACTGAAGCTTTCTTT.

This clone was seen once. The rearrangement links TRBV15 to TRBJ2-7; maybe TRBD1 (6 bases). This CDR3 comprises 15 residues. Germline assignment: CDR1 LNHNV and CDR2 YYDKDF (reference sequence). V shed 0 bases and J shed 6 bases, with 15 bases lying between them. The CDR3 nucleotides are TGTGCCACCAGCAGAGAGGGGGCTCCCGGCGGCGAGCAGTACTTC. It translates to CATSREGAPGGEQYF.

This clone was seen only once. The chain joins TRBV5-1 to TRBJ2-3; 12 bases map to TRBD1. This CDR3 is built from 16 residues. Germline V CDR1 and CDR2: SGHRS, YFSETQ. Trimming took 0 bases from V and 4 from J; bases not matched to a gene: 3. Here the CDR3 reads CASSLDGTGGSDTQYF. CDR3 sequence (DNA): TGCGCCAGCAGCTTGGATGGGACAGGGGGCTCAGATACGCAGTATTTT.

This chain connects TRBV6-5 to TRBJ2-7; TRBD2 matches at 11 bases. The CDR3 consists of 15 residues. Germline V gene data show CDR1 as MNHEY and CDR2 as SVGAGI. The junction had 9 bases not matched to a gene; V was cut back by 8 bases and J by 3 bases. The CDR3 sequence is CASRLASGGNYEQYF. DNA of the CDR3: TGTGCCAGCCGCCTTGCTAGCGGGGGGAACTACGAGCAGTACTTC.

The J gene is TRBJ2-3, the V gene TRBV24-1; D call uncertain. The germline V and J ends were trimmed by 8 bases and 1 base, with 18 bases remaining between them. This CDR3 spans 16 amino acids. Germline CDR1 is KGHDR and CDR2 is SFDVKD. The CDR3 coding sequence is TGTGCCACCATCCAATCTAAGAGTTCTGGCACAGATACGCAGTATTTT. Translating it yields CATIQSKSSGTDTQYF.

This rearrangement joins TRBV27 to TRBJ1-1; weak D call: TRBD1 (6 bases). Germline loops: CDR1 MNHEY, CDR2 SMNVEV (reference sequence). Trimming stripped 6 bases from V and 1 base from J, with 15 bases between. The length of the CDR3 is 15 residues. CDR3 DNA: TGTGCCAGCAGCCTAAAACAGGGCCAGAACACTGAAGCTTTCTTT. Amino acid sequence: CASSLKQGQNTEAFF.

The V gene is TRBV28, the J gene TRBJ1-5; D is uncertain. Germline assignment: CDR1 MDHEN and CDR2 SYDVKM. V lost 7 bases and J lost 4, with 5 bases in between. This CDR3 comprises 11 residues. The CDR3: CASNNNQPQHF. The CDR3, as DNA: TGTGCCAGCAATAATAATCAGCCCCAGCATTTT.

The V call is TRBV5-1, the J call TRBJ2-5; TRBD1 aligns across 7 bases. The CDR3 totals 13 residues. V shed 5 bases and J 5 bases; nucleotides not matched to a gene: 6. Germline CDR1 reads SGHRS; CDR2 reads YFSETQ. In nucleotides, the CDR3 is TGCGCCAGCAGTAACAGGGGATCGGAGACCCAGTACTTC. Translation: CASSNRGSETQYF.

The chain carries TRBV9 and TRBJ2-7, with D maybe TRBD2 (6 bases). Trimming cost V 6 bases and J 4 bases, with 17 bases left between them. CDR1 is SGDLS, CDR2 YYNGEE, per germline. The CDR3 extends over 14 amino acids. The CDR3 sequence is CASIPPEGLYEQYF. The DNA for the CDR3 is TGTGCCAGCATTCCACCGGAGGGCTTGTACGAGCAGTACTTC.

The V gene is TRBV6-4, the J gene TRBJ1-6, with 8 bases aligning to TRBD1. Germline-derived CDR1 and CDR2 are MRHNA and SNTAGT. V lost 6 bases to trimming and J lost 6 bases; unmatched junction nucleotides: 7. CDR3 length: 15 residues. The CDR3 DNA follows: TGTGCCAGCAGCCTAGGACAGGGCTCTAATTCACCCCTCCACTTT. The encoded protein is CASSLGQGSNSPLHF.

V gene TRBV27 combines with J gene TRBJ1-5; TRBD1 agrees at 7 bases. V trimming: 4 bases; J trimming: 9 bases; junction bases outside the gene matches: 12. Germline V gene sequence: CDR1 MNHEY, CDR2 SMNVEV (reference sequence). This CDR3 is 15 amino acids long. The CDR3: CASSWGQGGLWPQHF. In nucleotides, the CDR3 is TGTGCCAGCAGTTGGGGCCAGGGGGGACTTTGGCCCCAGCATTTT.

The chain has TRBV19 and TRBJ1-4, with D perhaps matching TRBD1 (5 bases). Germline CDR1 reads LNHDA; CDR2 reads SQIVND (reference sequence). V lost 4 bases and J 6 bases, leaving 15 bases between the germline ends. The CDR3 runs to 15 residues. The CDR3 protein is CASSTLGGSDEKLFF. Written as DNA, the CDR3 is TGTGCCAGTAGTACTCTCGGGGGTTCGGATGAAAAACTGTTTTTT.

V and J are TRBV4-1 and TRBJ1-4, with 10 bases matching TRBD1. The CDR3 runs to 15 residues. V trimming: 4 bases; J trimming: 2 bases; junction bases outside the gene matches: 1. The germline gives CDR1 MGHRA, CDR2 YSYEKL. CDR3 amino acids: CASSRTGGTNEKLFF. The CDR3, as DNA: TGCGCCAGCAGCCGGACAGGGGGTACTAATGAAAAACTGTTTTTT.

CDR3 residues: CASSPREGSSGNTIYF. The CDR3 DNA follows: TGTGCCAGCAGCCCGAGGGAAGGGAGCTCTGGAAACACCATATATTTT. The V gene is TRBV9, the J gene TRBJ1-3; unclear D gene. This CDR3 is 16 amino acids long. The V end lost 4 bases, the J end lost 0 bases, and 14 bases lay between the germline ends. The V gene's germline CDR1 is SGDLS and CDR2 YYNGEE. The full variable domain, rest sourced from reference TRBV9 and TRBJ1-3, is DSGVTQTPKHLITATGQRVTLRCSPRSGDLSVYWYQQSLDQGLQFLIQYYNGEERAKGNILERFSAQQFPDLHSELNLSSLELGDSALYFCASSPREGSSGNTIYFGEGSWLTVV.

V usage is TRBV6-4 and J usage is TRBJ2-3; no definite D call. Trimming removed 3 bases at V and 2 bases at J, with 9 bases between. CDR3 length: 14 residues. The V gene's germline CDR1 is MRHNA and CDR2 SNTAGT. This chain's CDR3 is CASSEGLNTDTQYF. Here the CDR3 DNA reads TGTGCCAGCAGTGAGGGCTTGAACACAGATACGCAGTATTTT.

This chain joins TRBV4-1 and TRBJ1-2, with 9 bases aligning to TRBD1. V dropped 3 bases and J dropped 3; count of bases not matched to a gene: 5. CDR1 is MGHRA, CDR2 YSYEKL, per germline. The CDR3 has 15 amino acids. As DNA, the CDR3 is TGCGCCAGCAGCCACCAGGGACAGGGAGACTATGGCTACACCTTC. This gives the protein CASSHQGQGDYGYTF.

This clone was seen once. The chain carries TRBV7-9 and TRBJ1-2; unclear D gene. CDR1 and CDR2 (germline): SEHNR, FQNEAQ (reference sequence). This CDR3 has 12 residues. The V and J ends lost 4 bases and 8 bases respectively, with 11 bases between them. The CDR3: CASSSEQWGYTF. Written as DNA, the CDR3 is TGTGCCAGCAGCTCGGAGCAGTGGGGCTACACCTTC.

V usage is TRBV24-1 and J usage is TRBJ2-7; D gene unclear. CDR1 and CDR2 from the germline V gene are KGHDR and SFDVKD. Trimming shortened V by 5 bases and J by 7 bases, and 11 bases separated the two germline ends. This CDR3 region has 12 residues. This CDR3 reads CATSAPGREQYF. CDR3 bases: TGTGCCACCAGTGCCCCGGGTCGGGAGCAGTACTTC.

V and J are TRBV5-5 and TRBJ2-1; D is ambiguous. With 5 bases removed from V and 7 bases from J, the gap between germline ends came to 16 bases. There are 14 residues in the CDR3. From germline, CDR1 is SGHKS and CDR2 YYEKEE (reference sequence). The CDR3 region is CASSSLAAGNEQFF. The CDR3 DNA reads TGTGCCAGCAGTTCCCTGGCGGCTGGGAATGAGCAGTTCTTC. Looking up the rest from reference TRBV5-5 and TRBJ2-1 gives the full variable domain: DAGVTQSPTHLIKTRGQQVTLRCSPISGHKSVSWYQQVLGQGPQFIFQYYEKEERGRGNFPDRFSARQFPNYSSELNVNALLLGDSALYLCASSSLAAGNEQFFGPGTRLTVL.

The chain has TRBV28 and TRBJ2-7; the D is unclear. Germline loops: CDR1 MDHEN, CDR2 SYDVKM. Trimming stripped 6 bases from V and 1 base from J, with 10 bases between. The CDR3 runs to 13 residues. The CDR3 sequence: CASRATPSYEQYF. The CDR3 nucleotides read TGTGCCAGCAGGGCGACACCGTCCTACGAGCAGTACTTC.

V and J are TRBV6-5 and TRBJ1-6; D call uncertain. Germline-derived CDR1 and CDR2 are MNHEY and SVGAGI. CDR3 length equals 14 residues. Trimming took 0 bases from V and 12 from J, leaving 12 bases between them. This CDR3 is CASSYSPEVGPLHF. The CDR3 DNA sequence: TGTGCCAGCAGTTACTCACCTGAGGTTGGACCCCTCCACTTT.

The chain employs TRBV5-1 and TRBJ2-7; 14 bases are a match to TRBD2. Trimming removed 4 bases from V and 5 bases from J; junction bases left unmatched: 2. In germline, CDR1 is SGHRS, CDR2 YFSETQ. The CDR3 covers 14 residues. The CDR3 loop is CASSGGLAGDEQYF. CDR3 DNA sequence: TGCGCCAGCAGCGGGGGACTAGCGGGAGACGAGCAGTACTTC. Full variable domain (rest looked up from reference TRBV5-1 and TRBJ2-7): KAGVTQTPRYLIKTRGQQVTLSCSPISGHRSVSWYQQTPGQGLQFLFEYFSETQRNKGNFPGRFSGRQFSNSRSEMNVSTLELGDSALYLCASSGGLAGDEQYFGPGTRLTVT.

The chain has TRBV7-9 and TRBJ2-7; no reliable D call. Per germline, CDR1 SEHNR and CDR2 FQNEAQ (reference sequence). V lost 1 base and J 4 bases, leaving 5 bases between the germline ends. The CDR3 spans 12 residues. CDR3 region: CASSLVSYEQYF. In nucleotides, the CDR3 is TGTGCCAGCAGCTTAGTATCTTACGAGCAGTACTTC. Based on the CDR3 plus reference TRBV7-9 and TRBJ2-7, the full variable domain is DTGVSQNPRHKITKRGQNVTFRCDPISEHNRLYWYRQTLGQGPEFLTYFQNEAQLEKSRLLSDRFSAERPKGSFSTLEIQRTEQGDSAMYLCASSLVSYEQYFGPGTRLTVT.

The rearrangement joins TRBV20-1 to TRBJ2-7; D not resolved. Germline assignment: CDR1 DFQATT and CDR2 SNEGSKA (reference sequence). V was pared by 0 bases and J by 3 bases, with 3 bases between. This CDR3 has 11 residues. The CDR3 DNA is TGCAGTGCTAGAGAACTCTACGAGCAGTACTTC. Translating gives CSARELYEQYF.

The chain uses TRBV10-3 and TRBJ2-3; perhaps TRBD1 as D (6 bases). The CDR3 is 18 amino acids. Between the trimmed V and J ends, which lost 4 bases and 6 bases, there was a span of 26 bases. The germline gives CDR1 ENHRY, CDR2 SYGVKD. CDR3 sequence (DNA): TGTGCCATCAGTGGGAGCCGACGGGGACAAGTCCAAACCGATACGCAGTATTTT. Protein product: CAISGSRRGQVQTDTQYF.

This clone was detected once. This CDR3 reads CASSPLTGDLSYEQYF. The CDR3, as DNA: TGTGCCAGCTCACCGCTGACAGGGGACCTCTCCTACGAGCAGTACTTC. This chain joins TRBV18 and TRBJ2-7; TRBD1 matches 8 bases. The germline V gene has CDR1 KGHSH and CDR2 LQKENI. V was clipped by 3 bases and J by 0 bases; unmatched bases: 7. This CDR3 spans 16 amino acids.